The 9 T cell receptor beta chains below were found in one sample sequenced in a study of T cells in Graves' hyperthyroidism and ophthalmopathy. It was RNA transcripts that yielded the amplified TCR beta CDR3 regions. Using the HTBI primer set, a first-round RT-PCR was run on the TCR CDR3. TCRdb processed the multiplex PCR reads anew with MiXCR; each CDR3 protein has one entry. The table records hundreds of thousands of distinct CDR3 sequences, approximately 40% of them present only once. Sequenced material: blood. The receptors originated from a woman aged 40 to 50 with Graves' hyperthyroidism.

This clonotype has just a few counts. The genes are TRBV6-5 and TRBJ2-6, with D unclear. Germline loops: CDR1 MNHEY, CDR2 SVGAGI. Trimming removed 4 bases at V and 0 bases at J, with 10 bases between. The CDR3 has 16 residues. DNA of the CDR3: TGTGCCAGCAGTTCCCTTTCCGACTCTGGGGCCAACGTCCTGACTTTC. It specifies CASSSLSDSGANVLTF.

This clonotype has only one observation. With a much larger clone just one base away, this may be a read error. CDR3 amino acids: CASSIGRVYRPQHF. The DNA for the CDR3 is TGTGCCAGTAGTATTGGCAGGGTATATCGGCCCCAGCATTTT. This rearrangement joins TRBV19 to TRBJ1-5; possible D gene TRBD1, 5 bases. Germline assignment: CDR1 LNHDA and CDR2 SQIVND (reference sequence). CDR3 length: 14 residues. V shed 3 bases and J shed 9 bases, with 15 bases lying between them.

This sequence joins TRBV4-3 and TRBJ2-7; TRBD2 matches at 7 bases. Losses at the gene ends were 5 bases for V and 1 base for J; bases not matched to a gene: 8. From germline, CDR1 is LGHNA and CDR2 YSLEER. This CDR3 region has 15 residues. CDR3 region: CASSNLADGSYEQYF. The CDR3 coding sequence is TGCGCCAGCAGCAATCTAGCGGACGGGTCCTACGAGCAGTACTTC.

This clonotype was detected many times. The chain employs TRBV7-9 and TRBJ2-7; D remains unclear. The CDR3 is 14 amino acids. V dropped 1 base and J dropped 5 bases, with 12 bases sitting between them. Germline loops: CDR1 SEHNR, CDR2 FQNEAQ (reference sequence). The CDR3 here is CASSLVLGIHEQYF. The CDR3 DNA is TGTGCCAGCAGCTTAGTCCTTGGCATCCACGAGCAGTACTTC.

In regard to this clonotype: One junction end does not reproduce the germline sequence, and a read error may be involved. The V gene is TRBV10-1, the J gene TRBJ1-1; a weak D match, TRBD1 (6 bases). This CDR3 is built from 15 residues. The germline V gene has CDR1 WNHNN and CDR2 SYGVQD (reference sequence). The DNA for the CDR3 is TGTGCCAGCTCACCCAGGGGTCCAGAGAACACTGAAGCTTTCTTT. Translating it yields CASSPRGPENTEAFF.

This clonotype has at least ten counts. The V call is TRBV7-9, the J call TRBJ1-2; TRBD1 matches 8 bases. The junction had 15 bases not matched to a gene; V was cut back by 6 bases and J by 6 bases. This CDR3 contains 16 residues. Germline loops: CDR1 SEHNR, CDR2 FQNEAQ (reference sequence). The CDR3 nucleotides read TGTGCCAGCAGTTACCAGGGGGCGCGGGAGTACAATGGCTACACCTTC. It codes for CASSYQGAREYNGYTF.

Regarding this clonotype: An end of the junction differs from the germline gene, which may be a read error. The chain carries TRBV6-5 and TRBJ1-5; TRBD1 agrees at 9 bases. Germline CDR1 reads MNHEY; CDR2 reads SVGAGI. The CDR3 spans 13 residues. For the CDR3, the DNA is TGTGTCAGCTCCGACAGGGGGAAACAGCCCCAGCATTTT. This encodes CVSSDRGKQPQHF.

This clonotype has a handful of counts. The gene calls are TRBV12-5 and TRBJ2-5, with 7 bases lining up with TRBD2. J lost 5 bases, V lost 0 bases, and 9 bases had no gene match. The CDR3 is 16 residues long. Per the germline V gene, CDR1 is LGHNT and CDR2 is FRNRAP. The CDR3, as DNA: TGTGCTAGTGGTTTGGTAACCCTAGCGGCACGGGAGACCCAGTACTTC. Amino acids: CASGLVTLAARETQYF.

The V call is TRBV10-3, the J call TRBJ1-5; possibly TRBD1 for D (5 bases). Germline-derived CDR1 and CDR2 are ENHRY and SYGVKD. The CDR3 extends over 14 amino acids. The germline V and J ends were trimmed by 10 bases and 3 bases, with 16 bases remaining between them. CDR3 amino acids: CASRSWGNNQPQHF. The CDR3 DNA is TGTGCCAGCAGGTCTTGGGGCAACAATCAGCCCCAGCATTTT.